A selection of T cell receptor beta chains follows, all from one sample in a study of T cell repertoires in cytomegalovirus infection. TCRdb processed the reads anew with MiXCR; each CDR3 protein has one entry. The sample lists roughly 720,000 distinct CDR3 sequences; 35% to 40% were seen once. The sample taken for sequencing was PBMCs. The origin of the receptors is a human donor in good health (CMV status not recorded). Some clones in this sample may be carry-over from other donors' samples. CDR3s include the opening cysteine and the closing phenylalanine or tryptophan. D genes are given only for firm matches. Where a row states a size, it is once, few, many or the class of an expanded clone; other rows omit it.

v_call,d_call,j_call,cdr3_length,clone_size,cdr3_aa,cdr3_nt
TRBV7-2,NA,TRBJ2-4,16,many,CASSSDLGLAKNIQYF,TGTGCCAGCAGCTCAGACCTAGGACTAGCCAAAAACATTCAGTACTTC
TRBV14,NA,TRBJ1-1,16,few,CASSQDLRVGPTEAFF,TGTGCCAGCAGCCAAGATCTCAGGGTCGGCCCCACTGAAGCTTTCTTT
TRBV28,TRBD2,TRBJ2-7,16,NA,CASRLLAGDGGDEQYF,TGTGCCAGCAGGTTACTAGCGGGGGACGGCGGGGACGAGCAGTACTTC
TRBV7-4,NA,TRBJ2-2,15,NA,CASSLAAGYTGELFF,TGTGCCAGCAGCTTAGCGGCTGGGTACACCGGGGAGCTGTTTTTT
TRBV5-1,NA,TRBJ1-1,16,few,CASSPGPPLMNTEAFF,TGCGCCAGCAGCCCGGGTCCTCCGCTGATGAACACTGAAGCTTTCTTT
TRBV5-5,TRBD2,TRBJ2-1,18,NA,CASSLTSGGKISYNEQFF,TGTGCCAGCAGCTTGACTAGCGGGGGGAAAATCTCCTACAATGAGCAGTTCTTC
TRBV4-1,NA,TRBJ2-2,15,NA,CASSQDRGLTGELFF,TGCGCCAGCAGCCAAGATAGGGGCCTCACCGGGGAGCTGTTTTTT
TRBV5-1,NA,TRBJ2-2,14,many,CASSLVTSTGELFF,TGCGCCAGCAGCTTGGTAACGTCCACCGGGGAGCTGTTTTTT
TRBV4-2,NA,TRBJ2-7,13,few,CASSQEQGYEQYF,TGTGCCAGCAGCCAAGAGCAGGGCTACGAGCAGTACTTC
TRBV7-2,TRBD2,TRBJ2-2,15,many,CASRRTSGTSGELFF,TGTGCCAGCAGACGGACTAGCGGGACCTCCGGGGAGCTGTTTTTT
TRBV29-1,NA,TRBJ1-5,13,NA,CSVSDVSNQPQHF,TGCAGCGTTTCGGACGTGAGCAATCAGCCCCAGCATTTT
TRBV12-3/TRBV12-4,NA,TRBJ2-1,15,few,CASSTPGLSYNEQFF,TGTGCCAGCAGCACCCCGGGACTTTCCTACAATGAGCAGTTCTTC
TRBV27,NA,TRBJ2-7,12,NA,CASSPLGAEQYF,TGTGCCAGCAGTCCCCTCGGGGCCGAGCAGTACTTC
TRBV19,TRBD2,TRBJ2-1,15,NA,CASSILAGRRNEQFF,TGTGCCAGTAGTATACTAGCGGGAAGGAGGAATGAGCAGTTCTTC
TRBV7-2,TRBD2,TRBJ2-7,16,NA,CASSAGTSGFSYEQSF,TGTGCCAGCAGCGCTGGGACTAGCGGGTTTTCCTACGAGCAGTCCTTC
TRBV19,NA,TRBJ1-5,15,few,CASSIWVGGNQPQHF,TGTGCCAGTAGTATTTGGGTGGGGGGCAATCAGCCCCAGCATTTT
TRBV4-2,TRBD1,TRBJ1-2,13,many,CASSPDRGNGYTF,TGTGCCAGCAGCCCCGACAGGGGGAATGGCTACACCTTC
TRBV20-1,TRBD2,TRBJ2-1,14,few,CSAGGTSGYNEQFF,TGCAGTGCTGGGGGGACTAGCGGTTACAATGAGCAGTTCTTC
TRBV7-6,NA,TRBJ1-1,16,NA,CASSSLGGVTDTEAFF,TGTGCCAGCAGCTCTCTGGGGGGGGTAACGGACACTGAAGCTTTCTTT
TRBV7-9,NA,TRBJ2-7,12,NA,CASSSTWDEQYF,TGTGCCAGCAGCTCCACTTGGGACGAGCAGTACTTC
TRBV9,NA,TRBJ1-3,16,NA,CASSAHPGSSGNTIYF,TGTGCCAGCAGCGCCCATCCCGGGAGCTCTGGAAACACCATATATTTT
TRBV19,NA,TRBJ2-7,11,NA,CASNGAGEQYF,TGTGCCAGTAACGGAGCGGGCGAGCAGTACTTC
TRBV7-2,TRBD1,TRBJ1-5,15,many,CASRSGQGNSQPQHF,TGTGCCAGCAGGTCGGGACAGGGGAACAGTCAGCCCCAGCATTTT
TRBV27,TRBD1,TRBJ2-3,16,NA,CASTKDRGRVGDTQYF,TGTGCCAGCACCAAGGACAGGGGGAGAGTCGGAGATACGCAGTATTTT
TRBV28,NA,TRBJ1-2,13,NA,CASSERVDYGYTF,TGTGCCAGCAGTGAGAGGGTTGACTATGGCTACACCTTC
TRBV14,NA,TRBJ2-7,14,NA,CASSSAAGSYEQYF,TGTGCCAGCAGCTCCGCGGCAGGCTCCTACGAGCAGTACTTC
TRBV29-1,TRBD2,TRBJ2-1,12,few,CSAAGTSEEQFF,TGCAGCGCAGCCGGGACTAGCGAAGAGCAGTTCTTC
TRBV7-9,TRBD2,TRBJ2-1,15,NA,CASSLEGLAGDEQFF,TGTGCCAGCAGCTTAGAGGGACTAGCGGGAGATGAGCAGTTCTTC
TRBV6-1,TRBD1,TRBJ1-2,15,few,CASSELPGTAYGYTF,TGTGCCAGCAGTGAACTCCCCGGGACAGCCTATGGCTACACCTTC
TRBV4-1,NA,TRBJ1-6,15,NA,CASSRTSDSRSPLHF,TGCGCCAGCAGCCGGACCTCGGATAGTCGTTCACCCCTCCACTTT
TRBV28,NA,TRBJ1-5,14,few,CASSLLGPQVAQHF,TGTGCCAGCAGTTTATTAGGACCCCAAGTGGCCCAGCATTTT
TRBV27,NA,TRBJ1-4,17,NA,CASRPLPKGATNEKLFF,TGTGCCAGCAGACCTCTCCCTAAGGGGGCAACTAATGAAAAACTGTTTTTT
TRBV12-3/TRBV12-4,TRBD1,TRBJ2-1,15,NA,CASSRDSSFYNEQFF,TGTGCCAGCAGTCGGGACAGTTCTTTCTACAATGAGCAGTTCTTC
TRBV6-8,NA,TRBJ2-6,16,NA,CASSYRASSGANVLTF,TGTGCCAGCAGTTACAGGGCTAGCTCTGGGGCCAACGTCCTGACTTTC
TRBV3-1,TRBD2,TRBJ2-5,17,NA,CASSQGTSGGHQETQYF,TGTGCCAGCAGCCAGGGGACTAGCGGGGGGCACCAAGAGACCCAGTACTTC
TRBV7-9,NA,TRBJ2-3,17,NA,CASSFSLRPTGGGTQYF,TGTGCCAGCAGCTTTAGCCTTCGGCCCACCGGGGGCGGTACGCAGTATTTT
TRBV6-1,NA,TRBJ1-1,13,few,CASSEPWGGEAFF,TGTGCCAGCAGTGAGCCATGGGGGGGGGAAGCTTTCTTT
TRBV7-8,NA,TRBJ2-3,16,many,CASSLGGRYTTDTQYF,TGTGCCAGCAGCTTAGGCGGTCGGTACACCACAGATACGCAGTATTTT
TRBV5-1,TRBD2,TRBJ2-3,18,few,CASSPPVLADASTDTQYF,TGCGCCAGCAGCCCCCCCGTACTAGCGGATGCTAGCACAGATACGCAGTATTTT
TRBV15,NA,TRBJ2-2,15,many,CATSRDPHRAGELFF,TGTGCCACCAGCAGAGATCCCCACAGGGCCGGGGAGCTGTTTTTT
TRBV7-9,TRBD2,TRBJ2-1,18,NA,CASSLVSGTSGVYNEQFF,TGTGCCAGCAGCTTAGTCTCAGGGACTAGCGGAGTATACAATGAGCAGTTCTTC